This entry lists 28 T cell receptor beta chains sequenced from one sample in a study of cytomegalovirus exposure and HLA in healthy donors. PCR involved 60 Vbeta and 13 Jbeta primers. The protocol was immunoSEQ multiplex PCR, while the TCRdb copy is restricted to in-frame clones and leaves out a portion. In the table there are more than 100,000 clones, approximately 66% of which are singletons. Source material: PBMCs. Receptor source: a woman aged 50 to 60 in good health and CMV-seronegative.

The V and J genes are TRBV2 and TRBJ1-1; 7 bases map to TRBD1. The length of the CDR3 is 13 residues. The V gene's germline CDR1 is SNHLY and CDR2 FYNNEI. V lost 8 bases to trimming and J lost 0 bases; unmatched junction nucleotides: 3. CDR3 sequence reads: CASEGQLNTEAFF. CDR3 sequence (DNA): TGTGCCAGCGAGGGACAGCTGAACACTGAAGCTTTCTTT. Based on the CDR3 plus reference TRBV2 and TRBJ1-1, the full variable domain is EPEVTQTPSHQVTQMGQEVILRCVPISNHLYFYWYRQILGQKVEFLVSFYNNEISEKSEIFDDQFSVERPDGSNFTLKIRSTKLEDSAMYFCASEGQLNTEAFFGQGTRLTVV.

This chain links TRBV5-1 with TRBJ2-7; 11 nucleotides match TRBD2. Trimming removed 4 bases from V and 6 bases from J; junction bases left unmatched: 6. Per the germline V gene, CDR1 is SGHRS and CDR2 is YFSETQ. The CDR3 extends over 14 amino acids. CDR3 nucleotide sequence: TGCGCCAGCAGCCCCACTAGCGGGAGCTCCGAGCAGTACTTC. Amino acid sequence: CASSPTSGSSEQYF.

This sequence joins TRBV7-2 and TRBJ1-2, with TRBD1 matching over 12 bases. Germline CDR1 SGHTA, CDR2 FQGNSA. The CDR3 is 16 residues long. Germline trimming cut 5 bases from V and 4 bases from J; bases unmatched to any gene: 8. The CDR3 spells CASSQSGTGGSYGYTF. CDR3 DNA sequence: TGTGCCAGCAGCCAATCCGGGACAGGGGGCTCCTATGGCTACACCTTC.

V is TRBV28 and J is TRBJ2-1; TRBD2 matches 9 bases. The CDR3 is made up of 14 amino acids. Losses at the gene ends were 5 bases for V and 8 bases for J; bases not matched to a gene: 7. Germline V gene data show CDR1 as MDHEN and CDR2 as SYDVKM. This chain's CDR3 is CASSGLAGAHEQFF. The CDR3 bases are TGTGCCAGCAGTGGATTAGCGGGAGCCCATGAGCAGTTCTTC.

The gene calls are TRBV10-3 and TRBJ1-1, with 8 bases lining up with TRBD1. Germline assignment: CDR1 ENHRY and CDR2 SYGVKD. This CDR3 has 14 residues. J was trimmed by 2 bases and V by 6 bases; bases with no gene match: 5. CDR3 residues: CAISTGTGNTEAFF. Here the CDR3 DNA reads TGTGCCATCAGCACCGGGACAGGTAACACTGAAGCTTTCTTT.

This chain links TRBV10-3 with TRBJ1-2, with D maybe TRBD1 (5 bases). This CDR3 has 14 residues. Trimming pared 6 bases from V and 8 bases from J, leaving 19 bases between. Germline CDR1 reads ENHRY; CDR2 reads SYGVKD. CDR3 in DNA: TGTGCCATCAGCCCCGTGGGGGAGGTTTACGGCTACACCTTC. Residues: CAISPVGEVYGYTF.

This chain uses TRBV12-5 with TRBJ1-5; D is uncertain. The CDR3 has 13 residues. Germline V CDR1 and CDR2: LGHNT, FRNRAP. CDR3 loop: CASGGYSNQPQHF. The CDR3 nucleotides are TGTGCCTCAGGCGGGTATAGCAATCAGCCCCAGCATTTT.

The chain joins TRBV5-1 to TRBJ2-2; TRBD1 is a possible D gene (6 bases). There are 15 residues in the CDR3. V was shortened by 1 base and J by 5 bases, with 12 bases between the two germline ends. Germline V CDR1 and CDR2: SGHRS, YFSETQ. DNA for the CDR3: TGCGCCAGCAGCTTGTACACAGGGTTGACCGGGGAGCTGTTTTTT. Its protein is CASSLYTGLTGELFF.

As for this clone: This sample also contains other DNA sequences that code for the same CDR3. The chain recombines TRBV6-4 with TRBJ2-1, with 8 bases lining up with TRBD1. Losses at the gene ends were 6 bases for V and 4 bases for J; bases not matched to a gene: 8. CDR3 size: 15 residues. Germline CDR1 reads MRHNA; CDR2 reads SNTAGT. The CDR3 DNA reads as TGTGCCAGCAGCACCGGGCAGGGGGCTTACAATGAGCAGTTCTTC. This gives the protein CASSTGQGAYNEQFF.

The CDR3 coding sequence is TGTGCCAGCAGCAAGCCGGGACTAGCGGGTTTGCAGTACTTC. Amino acid sequence: CASSKPGLAGLQYF. V usage is TRBV7-2 and J usage is TRBJ2-7; 12 nucleotides agree with TRBD2. CDR1 and CDR2 (germline): SGHTA, FQGNSA. The trim removed 5 bases at V and 9 bases at J, leaving 8 bases unmatched. The CDR3 is made up of 14 amino acids.

V gene TRBV18 combines with J gene TRBJ1-4; a weak D match, TRBD1 (5 bases). Germline V gene lookup returns CDR1 KGHSH and CDR2 LQKENI. This CDR3 has 14 residues. Trimming took 3 bases from V and 8 from J, leaving 13 bases between them. The CDR3 DNA is TGTGCCAGCTCACCCGGACAAAGTCGGGAAAAACTGTTTTTT. As protein: CASSPGQSREKLFF. The whole variable domain, remainder taken from reference TRBV18 and TRBJ1-4, is NAGVMQNPRHLVRRRGQEARLRCSPMKGHSHVYWYRQLPEEGLKFMVYLQKENIIDESGMPKERFSAEFPKEGPSILRIQQVVRGDSAAYFCASSPGQSREKLFFGSGTQLSVL.

This sequence joins TRBV13 and TRBJ2-7, with TRBD2 as a possible D gene (5 bases). Germline CDR1 reads PRHDT; CDR2 reads FYEKMQ (reference sequence). The CDR3 length is 19 residues. V was trimmed by 1 base and J by 0 bases, leaving 22 bases between them. The CDR3 DNA is TGTGCCAGCAGCTTAGAATCCCGTATGGGAGCAGGTCACTCCTACGAGCAGTACTTC. Translated: CASSLESRMGAGHSYEQYF.

V gene TRBV5-4 combines with J gene TRBJ2-1; the match to TRBD1 covers 10 bases. Trimming took 1 base from V and 6 from J; bases not matched to a gene: 4. Germline V gene data show CDR1 as SGHNT and CDR2 as YYREEE (reference sequence). The CDR3 length is 15 residues. CDR3 amino acids: CASSLWTGGLNEQFF. Written as DNA, the CDR3 is TGTGCCAGCAGCTTGTGGACAGGGGGACTCAATGAGCAGTTCTTC.

The CDR3 spells CASSRRLADTTDTQYF. CDR3 DNA sequence: TGTGCCAGCAGCAGAAGACTAGCGGACACCACAGATACGCAGTATTTT. J is TRBJ2-3 and V is TRBV5-4; 9 bases line up with TRBD2. V gave up 4 bases and J gave up 2 bases; unmatched junction bases: 8. CDR1 is SGHNT and CDR2 is YYREEE in the germline V gene (reference sequence). CDR3 length: 16 amino acids.

Only one count was recorded for this clone. This chain uses TRBV25-1 with TRBJ2-5, with 9 nucleotides matching TRBD1. Germline loops: CDR1 MGHDK, CDR2 SYGVNS. Unmatched junction bases numbered 9, after V lost 0 bases and J lost 1 base. The CDR3 contains 18 residues. DNA for the CDR3: TGTGCCAGCAGTGAATATAGGACAGGGGTGAGATCCCAAGAGACCCAGTACTTC. The encoded protein is CASSEYRTGVRSQETQYF.

The chain joins TRBV7-3 to TRBJ2-7, with D unresolved. The CDR3 extends over 14 amino acids. Between the trimmed V and J ends, which lost 2 bases and 2 bases, there was a span of 10 bases. Germline V gene sequence: CDR1 SGHTA, CDR2 FQGTGA. Here the CDR3 DNA reads TGTGCCAGCAGCTTAGGTTCACTCCCCTACGAGCAGTACTTC. Translated: CASSLGSLPYEQYF.

The chain has TRBV27 and TRBJ2-7; TRBD1 agrees at 11 bases. Trimming removed 7 bases from V and 4 bases from J; junction bases left unmatched: 6. Germline V gene sequence: CDR1 MNHEY, CDR2 SMNVEV (reference sequence). The CDR3 loop spans 14 amino acids. The CDR3 reads CASTRDRGGYEQYF. As DNA, the CDR3 is TGTGCCAGCACCCGGGACAGGGGGGGGTACGAGCAGTACTTC.

This chain connects TRBV6-1 to TRBJ1-3; D is undetermined. Per the germline V gene, CDR1 is MNHNS and CDR2 is SASEGT. CDR3 size: 14 residues. Trimming took 6 bases from V and 4 from J, leaving 13 bases between them. DNA for the CDR3: TGTGCCAGCAGGCCGGGCAGCGGGGGAAACACCATATATTTT. Translated, it gives CASRPGSGGNTIYF.

The V and J genes are TRBV9 and TRBJ2-1; 15 bases match TRBD2. J gave up 2 bases and V 4 bases, and 4 bases lay outside the gene matches. CDR1 SGDLS and CDR2 YYNGEE come from the germline V gene. This CDR3 comprises 17 residues. The CDR3 spells CASSLGLAGGPYNEQFF. The DNA for the CDR3 is TGTGCCAGCAGCTTAGGACTAGCGGGAGGGCCCTACAATGAGCAGTTCTTC.

The chain recombines TRBV18 with TRBJ2-5; D unclear. The CDR3 has 13 residues. V was pared by 0 bases and J by 2 bases, with 4 bases between. Germline CDR1 KGHSH, CDR2 LQKENI. DNA for the CDR3: TGTGCCAGCTCACCACCGGCTCAAGAGACCCAGTACTTC. It specifies CASSPPAQETQYF.

The table lists this clone with a count of one. The chain carries TRBV7-6 and TRBJ2-7, with 7 bases that match TRBD1. The CDR3 covers 15 residues. J lost 1 base, V lost 5 bases, and 8 bases had no gene match. In germline, CDR1 is SGHVS, CDR2 FNYEAQ. DNA of the CDR3: TGTGCCAGCAGCCGGGTGACAGGGTCTTCCTACGAGCAGTACTTC. Translating it yields CASSRVTGSSYEQYF.

The chain couples TRBV28 to TRBJ2-7; D uncertain. This CDR3 spans 14 amino acids. Trimming removed 5 bases from V and 2 bases from J, with 13 bases in between. Germline CDR1 MDHEN, CDR2 SYDVKM. This chain's CDR3 is CASSPLTAPYEQYF. The CDR3 coding sequence is TGTGCCAGCAGTCCTCTAACAGCTCCCTACGAGCAGTACTTC.

This clone showed up just a few times. V and J are TRBV29-1 and TRBJ2-5; 8 positions match TRBD2. Germline V gene sequence: CDR1 SQVTM, CDR2 ANQGSEA. The CDR3 extends over 13 amino acids. J gave up 5 bases and V 3 bases, and 5 bases lay outside the gene matches. CDR3 residues: CSVDLSGSETQYF. Written as DNA, the CDR3 is TGCAGCGTTGATCTAAGCGGGAGTGAGACCCAGTACTTC.

The rearrangement uses TRBV4-3 and TRBJ2-7; weak D call: TRBD2 (5 bases). The CDR3 runs 17 residues. The ends were cut back, 0 bases at V and 1 base at J, with 16 bases in the middle. In germline, CDR1 is LGHNA, CDR2 YSLEER. The CDR3, as DNA: TGCGCCAGCAGCCAAGAAATAACGGCGGCGGGTTCCTACGAGCAGTACTTC. Amino acid sequence: CASSQEITAAGSYEQYF.

The gene calls are TRBV7-9 and TRBJ2-7, with 10 bases identical to TRBD2. The CDR3 has 13 residues. Germline V gene lookup returns CDR1 SEHNR and CDR2 FQNEAQ (reference sequence). J lost 6 bases, V lost 4 bases, and 3 bases had no gene match. The CDR3 nucleotides read TGTGCCAGCAGCTCAAGGACTAGCGGCGAGCAGTACTTC. Its translation is CASSSRTSGEQYF. Full variable domain (outside the CDR3, taken from reference TRBV7-9 and TRBJ2-7): DTGVSQNPRHKITKRGQNVTFRCDPISEHNRLYWYRQTLGQGPEFLTYFQNEAQLEKSRLLSDRFSAERPKGSFSTLEIQRTEQGDSAMYLCASSSRTSGEQYFGPGTRLTVT.

This rearrangement joins TRBV5-1 to TRBJ2-5; D might be TRBD2 (5 bases). Trimming pared 6 bases from V and 5 bases from J, leaving 17 bases between. CDR1 is SGHRS, CDR2 YFSETQ, per germline. The CDR3 has 14 amino acids. CDR3 loop: CASNAGSAGETQYF. The CDR3 DNA follows: TGCGCCAGCAACGCGGGCTCTGCCGGGGAGACCCAGTACTTC.

This clone has a handful of counts. The chain combines TRBV5-1 with TRBJ2-2, with D maybe TRBD2 (6 bases). The CDR3 runs 16 residues. Germline-derived CDR1 and CDR2 are SGHRS and YFSETQ. V was pared by 3 bases and J by 3 bases, with 15 bases between. The CDR3 bases are TGCGCCAGCAGCTCACCGGGACTCAAAGACACCGGGGAGCTGTTTTTT. Translated: CASSSPGLKDTGELFF.

V usage is TRBV28 and J usage is TRBJ2-5; 7 bases align to TRBD1. The germline V gene has CDR1 MDHEN and CDR2 SYDVKM. The CDR3 length is 13 residues. The ends lost 10 bases at V and 5 bases at J; junction bases unmatched: 10. The CDR3 is CATRQGIMETQYF. CDR3 in DNA: TGTGCCACTCGACAGGGTATTATGGAGACCCAGTACTTC.